The sequence of this T cell receptor beta chain was determined in a study of shared clonotypes between healthy human individuals. The naive CD8 subset, CD45RO-negative cells positively selected for CCR7, excluded terminally differentiated effector memory CD45RA+ cells. The protocol was immunoSEQ multiplex PCR, while the TCRdb copy is restricted to in-frame clones and leaves out a portion. The sample lists around 700,000 clones, 92% occurring once. Trimming removed 5 bases from V and 5 bases from J, with 15 bases in between. Germline CDR1 and CDR2: LGHNA and YSLEER. The CDR3 is 15 residues long. The sequence derives from a man younger than 40 in good health. The chain combines TRBV4-3 with TRBJ1-4, with D unclear. Input material: naive CD8+ T cells sorted from blood. The CDR3 nucleotides read TGCGCCAGCAGCAAGTACGGCGAAGACAATGAAAAACTGTTTTTT. Translated: CASSKYGEDNEKLFF.